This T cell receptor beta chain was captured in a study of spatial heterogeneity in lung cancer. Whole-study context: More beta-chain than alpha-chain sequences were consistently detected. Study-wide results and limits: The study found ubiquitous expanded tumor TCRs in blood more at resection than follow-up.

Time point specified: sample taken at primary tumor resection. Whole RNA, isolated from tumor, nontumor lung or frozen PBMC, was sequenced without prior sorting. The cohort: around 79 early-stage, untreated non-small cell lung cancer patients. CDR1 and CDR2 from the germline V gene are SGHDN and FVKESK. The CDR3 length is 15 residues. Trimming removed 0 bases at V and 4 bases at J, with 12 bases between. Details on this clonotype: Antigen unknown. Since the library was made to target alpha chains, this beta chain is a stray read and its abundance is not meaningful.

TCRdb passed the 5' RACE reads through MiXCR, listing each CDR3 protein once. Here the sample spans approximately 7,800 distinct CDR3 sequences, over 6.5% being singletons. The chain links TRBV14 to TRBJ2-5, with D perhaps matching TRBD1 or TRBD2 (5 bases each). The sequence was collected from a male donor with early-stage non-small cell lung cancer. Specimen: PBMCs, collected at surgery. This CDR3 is CASSQEITGRETQYF. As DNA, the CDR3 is TGTGCCAGCAGCCAAGAAATAACGGGGCGAGAGACCCAGTACTTC.